These 14 T cell receptor beta chains were sequenced from one sample in a study of T cell repertoires in cytomegalovirus infection. TCRdb independently ran MiXCR on the reads; one entry per CDR3 protein. The table includes hundreds of thousands of distinct CDR3 sequences, roughly 30% detected once. These receptors have no identified antigens. The sequencing used cultured PBMCs, collected from culture after CMV antigen stimulation. The receptor set was obtained from a human donor in good health (CMV status not recorded). Some clones in this sample may be carry-over from other donors' samples.

J is TRBJ1-6 and V is TRBV20-1; unclear D gene. Germline-derived CDR1 and CDR2 are DFQATT and SNEGSKA (reference sequence). Deletions cut 3 bases from V and 12 bases from J, with 15 bases between. This CDR3 contains 13 residues. DNA for the CDR3: TGCAGTGCTAGGGAACCGCTAGTTGAACCCCTCCACTTT. Translated: CSAREPLVEPLHF.

Only a few counts were recorded for this clonotype. This chain links TRBV11-2 with TRBJ2-1, with 7 positions matching TRBD1. Germline V gene lookup returns CDR1 SGHAT and CDR2 FQNNGV. CDR3 length: 14 amino acids. Trimming cost V 4 bases and J 5 bases; bases outside gene matches: 5. CDR3 nucleotide sequence: TGTGCCAGCAGCTCTGGGACAGCCAACAATGAGCAGTTCTTC. The encoded protein is CASSSGTANNEQFF.

The chain recombines TRBV12-3 or TRBV12-4 with TRBJ2-3; 14 positions match TRBD2. This CDR3 spans 18 amino acids. J gave up 5 bases and V 6 bases, and 13 bases lay outside the gene matches. CDR3 amino acids: CASSPKGGLAGALDTQYF. Written as DNA, the CDR3 is TGTGCCAGCAGCCCCAAGGGGGGACTAGCGGGAGCTTTAGATACGCAGTATTTT.

The chain couples TRBV5-1 to TRBJ1-2; 7 bases agree with TRBD1. The CDR3 spans 15 residues. Germline lookup yields CDR1 SGHRS and CDR2 YFSETQ. J gave up 5 bases and V 3 bases, and 10 bases lay outside the gene matches. The CDR3 nucleotides are TGCGCCAGCAGCTCCGGACAGGTGGGGCATTATGGCTACACCTTC. As protein: CASSSGQVGHYGYTF.

The chain carries TRBV2 and TRBJ2-3; tentative D call: TRBD1 (6 bases). Trimming stripped 3 bases from V and 4 bases from J, with 14 bases between. Germline V gives CDR1 SNHLY, CDR2 FYNNEI. The CDR3 is made up of 15 amino acids. CDR3 sequence (DNA): TGTGCCAGCAGTGAGGGCCCTGGGGGCGCAGATACGCAGTATTTT. This sequence encodes CASSEGPGGADTQYF.

The chain combines TRBV7-9 with TRBJ1-1, with D maybe TRBD1 (5 bases). Germline V gene data show CDR1 as SEHNR and CDR2 as FQNEAQ (reference sequence). The V end lost 7 bases, the J end lost 11 bases, and 14 bases lay between the germline ends. The CDR3 length is 11 residues. CDR3 residues: CASTASGEAFF. The CDR3 DNA sequence: TGTGCCAGCACCGCCTCGGGGGAGGCTTTCTTT.

The table lists this clonotype with a few counts. The chain combines TRBV7-4 with TRBJ1-1; D is unresolved. With 2 bases removed from V and 8 bases from J, the gap between germline ends came to 9 bases. CDR1 is SGHVT, CDR2 SQSDAQ, per germline. The CDR3 is 12 amino acids. The DNA of the CDR3 is TGTGCCAGCAGCTTATTTGAACAGGAAGCTTTCTTT. It translates to CASSLFEQEAFF.

This rearrangement joins TRBV29-1 to TRBJ1-2; D may be TRBD1 (5 bases). The CDR3 extends over 12 amino acids. Trimming cost V 2 bases and J 4 bases, with 8 bases left between them. Per germline, CDR1 SQVTM and CDR2 ANQGSEA. As DNA, the CDR3 is TGCAGCGTTGAAATCGGGGGCTATGGCTACACCTTC. This codes for CSVEIGGYGYTF.

This chain uses TRBV7-2 with TRBJ1-2, with 9 bases aligning to TRBD1. V lost 2 bases, J lost 2 bases, and 3 bases stayed unmatched. The CDR3 is made up of 15 amino acids. Germline values: CDR1 SGHTA, CDR2 FQGNSA. For the CDR3, the DNA is TGTGCCAGCAGCTTAAGGACAGGGGAGAACTATGGCTACACCTTC. Translating gives CASSLRTGENYGYTF.

This clonotype occurred many times. The chain couples TRBV7-2 to TRBJ1-1; a weak D match, TRBD1 (6 bases). CDR1 SGHTA and CDR2 FQGNSA come from the germline V gene. This CDR3 contains 17 residues. Trimming shortened V by 3 bases and J by 1 base, and 18 bases separated the two germline ends. In DNA, the CDR3 is TGTGCCAGCAGCTTCACAACAGGGCCGGGTAGGAACACTGAAGCTTTCTTT. Its translation is CASSFTTGPGRNTEAFF.

This clonotype appeared a few times. V is TRBV6-8 and J is TRBJ2-7; D is ambiguous. Germline assignment: CDR1 MNHGY and CDR2 SAAAGT. Trimming removed 6 bases at V and 2 bases at J, with 14 bases between. The CDR3 covers 14 residues. The CDR3 reads CASRPMGLAYEQYF. The CDR3 DNA reads TGTGCCAGCAGACCTATGGGGTTGGCCTACGAGCAGTACTTC.

The chain couples TRBV5-6 to TRBJ2-7; D uncertain. The CDR3 has 16 residues. The germline V gene encodes CDR1 SGHDT and CDR2 YYEEEE. V lost 5 bases, J lost 0 bases, and 18 bases lay in between. This CDR3 reads CASSLQPILYSYEQYF. Here the CDR3 DNA reads TGTGCCAGCAGTTTACAACCCATTCTCTACTCCTACGAGCAGTACTTC.

This clonotype has at least ten counts. CDR3 sequence (DNA): TGTGCCAGCAGCTTGGAAGGGGGCAATCAGCCCCAGCATTTT. This translates into CASSLEGGNQPQHF. J is TRBJ1-5 and V is TRBV7-2, with TRBD1 as a possible D gene (5 bases). Germline loops: CDR1 SGHTA, CDR2 FQGNSA. The V gene lost 3 bases and the J gene lost 2 bases, with 8 bases spanning the gap. CDR3 size: 14 residues.

This clonotype occurred a few times. V gene TRBV6-2 or TRBV6-3 combines with J gene TRBJ2-1; the D is unclear. Germline V CDR1 and CDR2: MNHEY, SVGEGT. Trimming took 6 bases from V and 7 from J, leaving 13 bases between them. The CDR3 is 13 amino acids. The CDR3 coding sequence is TGTGCCAGCAGCGTAGGGTTGAGGAATGAGCAGTTCTTC. Translating gives CASSVGLRNEQFF.